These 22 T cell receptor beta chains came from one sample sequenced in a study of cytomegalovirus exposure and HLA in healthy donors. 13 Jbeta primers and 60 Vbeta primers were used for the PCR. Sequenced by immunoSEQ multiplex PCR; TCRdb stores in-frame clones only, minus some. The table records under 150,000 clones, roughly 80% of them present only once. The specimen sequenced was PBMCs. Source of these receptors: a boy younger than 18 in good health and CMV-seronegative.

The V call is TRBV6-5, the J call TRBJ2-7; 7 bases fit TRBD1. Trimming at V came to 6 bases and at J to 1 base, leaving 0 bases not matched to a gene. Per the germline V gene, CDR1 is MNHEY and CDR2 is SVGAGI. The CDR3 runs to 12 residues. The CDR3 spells CASRTGSYEQYF. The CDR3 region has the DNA TGTGCCAGCAGGACAGGGTCCTACGAGCAGTACTTC.

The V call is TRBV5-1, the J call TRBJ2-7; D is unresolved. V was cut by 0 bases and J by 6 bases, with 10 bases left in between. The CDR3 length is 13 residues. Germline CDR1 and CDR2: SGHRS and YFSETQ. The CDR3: CASSLEQAGEQYF. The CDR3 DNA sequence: TGCGCCAGCAGCTTGGAGCAGGCTGGCGAGCAGTACTTC. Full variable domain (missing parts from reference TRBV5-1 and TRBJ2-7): KAGVTQTPRYLIKTRGQQVTLSCSPISGHRSVSWYQQTPGQGLQFLFEYFSETQRNKGNFPGRFSGRQFSNSRSEMNVSTLELGDSALYLCASSLEQAGEQYFGPGTRLTVT.

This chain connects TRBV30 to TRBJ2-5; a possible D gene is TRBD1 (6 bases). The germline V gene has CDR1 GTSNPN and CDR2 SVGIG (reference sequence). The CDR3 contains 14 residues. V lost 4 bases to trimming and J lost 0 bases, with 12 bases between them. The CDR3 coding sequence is TGTGCCTGGACCGGACAGATATACCAAGAGACCCAGTACTTC. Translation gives CAWTGQIYQETQYF.

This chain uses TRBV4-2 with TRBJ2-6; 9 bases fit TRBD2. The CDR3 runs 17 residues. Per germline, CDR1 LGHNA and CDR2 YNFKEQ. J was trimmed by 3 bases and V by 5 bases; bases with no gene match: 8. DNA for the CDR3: TGTGCCAGCAGCGCAATGCTAGCGGGACGTGGGGCCAACGTCCTGACTTTC. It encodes CASSAMLAGRGANVLTF.

In nucleotides, the CDR3 is TGCGCCAGCAGTACCCCTCACGGTGAGCAGTTCTTC. Amino acid sequence: CASSTPHGEQFF. This chain joins TRBV10-2 and TRBJ2-1, with D unclear. The CDR3 consists of 12 residues. V was clipped by 5 bases and J by 9 bases, with 11 bases between them. Germline V gene data show CDR1 as WSHSY and CDR2 as SAAADI.

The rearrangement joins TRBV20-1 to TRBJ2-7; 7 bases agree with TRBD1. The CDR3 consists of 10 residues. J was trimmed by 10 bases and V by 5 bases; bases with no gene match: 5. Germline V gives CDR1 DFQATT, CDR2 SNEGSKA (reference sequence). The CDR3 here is CSAEQGNQYF. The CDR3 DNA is TGCAGTGCTGAACAGGGGAATCAGTACTTC.

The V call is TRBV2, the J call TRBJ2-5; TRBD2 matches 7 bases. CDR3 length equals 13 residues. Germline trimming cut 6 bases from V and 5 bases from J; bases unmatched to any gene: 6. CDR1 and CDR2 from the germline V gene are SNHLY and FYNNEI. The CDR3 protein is CASRATSAETQYF. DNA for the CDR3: TGTGCCAGCAGGGCTACTAGCGCGGAGACCCAGTACTTC.

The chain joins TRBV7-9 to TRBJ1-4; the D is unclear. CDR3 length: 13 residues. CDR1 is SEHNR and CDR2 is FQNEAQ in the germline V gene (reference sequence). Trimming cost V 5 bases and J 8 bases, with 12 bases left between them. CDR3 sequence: CASSEVPEEKLFF. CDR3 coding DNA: TGTGCCAGCAGCGAAGTACCCGAGGAAAAACTGTTTTTT.

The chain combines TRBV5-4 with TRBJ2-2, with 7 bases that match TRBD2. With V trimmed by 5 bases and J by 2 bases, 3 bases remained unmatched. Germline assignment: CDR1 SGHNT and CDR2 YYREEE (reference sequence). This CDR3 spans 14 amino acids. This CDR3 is CASRRTSNTGELFF. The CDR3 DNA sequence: TGTGCCAGCAGGCGGACTAGTAACACCGGGGAGCTGTTTTTT.

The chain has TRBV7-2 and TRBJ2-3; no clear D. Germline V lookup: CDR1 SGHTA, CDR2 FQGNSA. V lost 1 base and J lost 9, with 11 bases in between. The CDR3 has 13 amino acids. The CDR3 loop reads CASSLVSSPTQYF. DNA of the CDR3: TGTGCCAGCAGCTTAGTATCCTCCCCCACGCAGTATTTT.

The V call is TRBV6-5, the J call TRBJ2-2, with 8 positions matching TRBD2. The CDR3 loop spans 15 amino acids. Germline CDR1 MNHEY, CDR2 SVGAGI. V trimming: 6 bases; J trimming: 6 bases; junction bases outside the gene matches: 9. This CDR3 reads CASRRPGLGAGELFF. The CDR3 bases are TGTGCCAGCAGAAGACCGGGACTAGGGGCCGGGGAGCTGTTTTTT.

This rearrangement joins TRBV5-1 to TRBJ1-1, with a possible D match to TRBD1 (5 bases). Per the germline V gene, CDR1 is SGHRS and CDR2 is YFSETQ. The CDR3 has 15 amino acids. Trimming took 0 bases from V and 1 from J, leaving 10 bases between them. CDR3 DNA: TGCGCCAGCAGCTTGGGCCCCGGGGGGAACACTGAAGCTTTCTTT. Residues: CASSLGPGGNTEAFF.

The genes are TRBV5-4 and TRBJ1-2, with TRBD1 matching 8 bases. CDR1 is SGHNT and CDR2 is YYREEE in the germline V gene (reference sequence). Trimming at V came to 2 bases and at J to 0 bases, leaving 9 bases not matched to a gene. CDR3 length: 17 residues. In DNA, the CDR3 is TGTGCCAGCAGCTTTGACAGGGGCCTCCTCCCTAACTATGGCTACACCTTC. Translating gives CASSFDRGLLPNYGYTF.

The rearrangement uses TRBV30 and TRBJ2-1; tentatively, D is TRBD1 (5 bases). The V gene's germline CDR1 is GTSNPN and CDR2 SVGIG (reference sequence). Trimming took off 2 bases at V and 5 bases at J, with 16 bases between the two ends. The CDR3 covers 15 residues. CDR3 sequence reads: CAWSTGPGGNNEQFF. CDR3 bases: TGTGCCTGGAGTACAGGTCCAGGCGGCAACAATGAGCAGTTCTTC.

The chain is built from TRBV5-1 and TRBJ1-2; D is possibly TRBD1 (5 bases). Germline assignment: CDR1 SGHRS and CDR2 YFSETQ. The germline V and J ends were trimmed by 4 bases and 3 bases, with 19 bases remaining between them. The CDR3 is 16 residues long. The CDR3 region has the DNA TGCGCCAGCAGCCCCATGTCAGGGATGGGCTACTATGGCTACACCTTC. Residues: CASSPMSGMGYYGYTF.

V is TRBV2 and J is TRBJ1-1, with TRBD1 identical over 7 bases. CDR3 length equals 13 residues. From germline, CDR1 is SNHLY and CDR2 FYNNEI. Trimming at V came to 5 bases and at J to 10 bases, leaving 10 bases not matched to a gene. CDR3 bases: TGTGCCAGCAGTCCCCGACAGGGCCCTCGAGCTTTCTTT. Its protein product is CASSPRQGPRAFF.

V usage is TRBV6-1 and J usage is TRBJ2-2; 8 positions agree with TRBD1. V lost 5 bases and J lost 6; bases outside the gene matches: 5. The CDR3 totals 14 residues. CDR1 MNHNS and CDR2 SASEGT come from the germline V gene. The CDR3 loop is CASSPDRASGELFF. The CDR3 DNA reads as TGTGCCAGCAGTCCGGACAGGGCGTCCGGGGAGCTGTTTTTT.

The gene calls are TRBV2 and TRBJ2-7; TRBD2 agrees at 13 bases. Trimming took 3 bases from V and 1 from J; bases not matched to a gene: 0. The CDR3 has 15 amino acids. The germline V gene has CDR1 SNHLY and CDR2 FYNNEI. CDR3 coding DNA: TGTGCCAGCAGTGAGACTAGCGGGGGGTCCTACGAGCAGTACTTC. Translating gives CASSETSGGSYEQYF.

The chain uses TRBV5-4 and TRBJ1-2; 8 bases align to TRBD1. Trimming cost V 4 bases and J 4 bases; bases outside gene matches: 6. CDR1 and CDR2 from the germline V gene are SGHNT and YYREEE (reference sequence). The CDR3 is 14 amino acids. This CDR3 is CASSGQGSFYGYTF. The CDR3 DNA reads TGTGCCAGCAGCGGACAGGGCTCTTTCTATGGCTACACCTTC.

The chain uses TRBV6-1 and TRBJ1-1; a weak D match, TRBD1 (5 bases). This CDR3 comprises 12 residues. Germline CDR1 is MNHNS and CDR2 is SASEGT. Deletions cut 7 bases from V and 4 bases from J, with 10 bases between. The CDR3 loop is CASTQGGTEAFF. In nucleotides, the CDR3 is TGTGCCAGCACCCAGGGAGGCACTGAAGCTTTCTTT.

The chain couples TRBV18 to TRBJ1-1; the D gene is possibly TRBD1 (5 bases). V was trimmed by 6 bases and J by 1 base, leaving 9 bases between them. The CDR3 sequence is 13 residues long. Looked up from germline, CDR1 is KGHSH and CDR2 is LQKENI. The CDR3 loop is CASSQTANTEAFF. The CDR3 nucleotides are TGTGCCAGCTCCCAGACAGCGAACACTGAAGCTTTCTTT. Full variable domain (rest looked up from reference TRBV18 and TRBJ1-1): NAGVMQNPRHLVRRRGQEARLRCSPMKGHSHVYWYRQLPEEGLKFMVYLQKENIIDESGMPKERFSAEFPKEGPSILRIQQVVRGDSAAYFCASSQTANTEAFFGQGTRLTVV.

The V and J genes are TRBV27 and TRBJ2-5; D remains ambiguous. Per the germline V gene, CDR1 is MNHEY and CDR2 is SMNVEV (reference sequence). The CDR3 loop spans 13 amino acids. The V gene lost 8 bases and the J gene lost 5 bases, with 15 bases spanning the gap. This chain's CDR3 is CASQSFSRETQYF. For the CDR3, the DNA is TGTGCCAGCCAAAGTTTTAGTCGGGAGACCCAGTACTTC.